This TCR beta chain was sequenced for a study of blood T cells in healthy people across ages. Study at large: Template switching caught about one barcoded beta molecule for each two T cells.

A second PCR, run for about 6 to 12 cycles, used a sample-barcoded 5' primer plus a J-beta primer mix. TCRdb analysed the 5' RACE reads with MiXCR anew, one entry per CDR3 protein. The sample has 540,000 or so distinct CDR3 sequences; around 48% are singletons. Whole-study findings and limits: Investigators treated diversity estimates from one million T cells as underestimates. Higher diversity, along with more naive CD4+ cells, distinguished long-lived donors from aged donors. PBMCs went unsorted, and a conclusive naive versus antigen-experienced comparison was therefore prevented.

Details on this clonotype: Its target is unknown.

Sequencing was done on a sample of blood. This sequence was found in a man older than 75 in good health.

CDR3 residues: CASSLNYQETQFF. The DNA for the CDR3 is TGTGCCAGCAGCTTGAATTACCAAGAGACCCAGTTCTTC. The gene calls are TRBV7-2 and TRBJ2-5; no clear D gene. The closer fit of TRBJ2-1 to the DNA end suggests the J call may be wrong. The CDR3 is 13 residues long. Looked up from germline, CDR1 is SGHTA and CDR2 is FQGNSA.